A single sample gave rise to the 9 T cell receptor beta chains below, sequenced in a study of Ad26.COV2.S vaccination and SARS-CoV-2 variants. This table comes from immunoSEQ multiplex PCR, and its TCRdb copy is limited to in-frame clones, with some not included. The data hold 350,000 to 450,000 clones, with 92% observed a single time. Treatment reported: some 20 received Ad26.COV2.S at low or high dose, single or two shots; about 5 received placebo; per-sample allocation not given. Samples analyzed were those drawn on day 63 after the first vaccine or placebo injection. Sequenced here: peripheral blood, sampled in a trial of Ad26.COV2.S vaccine versus placebo. The source is a person between 18 and 59 years old who received the Ad26.COV2.S COVID-19 vaccine or a placebo.

The chain links TRBV7-2 to TRBJ2-3; D unclear. Trimming stripped 5 bases from V and 8 bases from J, with 17 bases between. This CDR3 has 14 amino acids. Germline loops: CDR1 SGHTA, CDR2 FQGNSA. CDR3 nucleotides: TGTGCCAGCAGCACCCCGGTCGGAAGTGGTACGCAGTATTTT. This translates into CASSTPVGSGTQYF.

This sequence joins TRBV6-6 and TRBJ2-7; D is possibly TRBD2 (6 bases). Trimming removed 4 bases at V and 3 bases at J, with 16 bases between. Germline values: CDR1 MNHNY, CDR2 SVGAGI (reference sequence). CDR3 length: 15 residues. CDR3 amino acids: CASSFGGPSNYEQYF. DNA for the CDR3: TGTGCCAGCAGTTTCGGGGGTCCCTCGAACTACGAGCAGTACTTC.

The chain recombines TRBV18 with TRBJ1-1; D unclear. The CDR3 consists of 12 residues. CDR1 KGHSH and CDR2 LQKENI come from the germline V gene. The germline V and J ends were trimmed by 6 bases and 0 bases, with 5 bases remaining between them. The chain's CDR3 is CASSTLNTEAFF. The CDR3 nucleotides read TGTGCCAGCTCGACCTTGAACACTGAAGCTTTCTTT.

The chain recombines TRBV5-4 with TRBJ1-1; weak D call: TRBD1 (5 bases). Trimming took 4 bases from V and 1 from J, leaving 11 bases between them. Germline V lookup: CDR1 SGHNT, CDR2 YYREEE (reference sequence). CDR3 length: 14 amino acids. The CDR3 DNA sequence: TGTGCCAGCAGCGTGTCGAGGGGGAACACTGAAGCTTTCTTT. Protein product: CASSVSRGNTEAFF.

The V call is TRBV20-1, the J call TRBJ1-3; D not resolved. Germline CDR1 DFQATT, CDR2 SNEGSKA (reference sequence). The V end lost 3 bases, the J end lost 9 bases, and 18 bases lay between the germline ends. The CDR3 sequence is 14 residues long. CDR3 loop: CSASIPTDRATIYF. The CDR3 region has the DNA TGCAGTGCTAGTATCCCAACAGATCGGGCCACCATATATTTT.

This chain joins TRBV7-2 and TRBJ1-1; TRBD1 might be the D (5 bases). This CDR3 spans 14 amino acids. Germline V gives CDR1 SGHTA, CDR2 FQGNSA. V lost 9 bases and J 0 bases, leaving 14 bases between the germline ends. The CDR3 here is CASHPQAMNTEAFF. CDR3 nucleotides: TGTGCCAGTCACCCACAGGCGATGAACACTGAAGCTTTCTTT.

The gene calls are TRBV6-5 and TRBJ2-2; D may be TRBD2 (5 bases). CDR3 length: 14 residues. Between the trimmed V and J ends, which lost 9 bases and 5 bases, there was a span of 16 bases. Germline lookup yields CDR1 MNHEY and CDR2 SVGAGI. This CDR3 reads CASTPAPGTGELFF. The CDR3 nucleotides are TGTGCCAGTACTCCGGCCCCGGGGACCGGGGAGCTGTTTTTT.

The chain recombines TRBV6-6 with TRBJ1-5; no clear D gene. V was cut by 0 bases and J by 2 bases, with 8 bases left in between. Germline CDR1 reads MNHNY; CDR2 reads SVGAGI (reference sequence). This CDR3 spans 15 amino acids. CDR3 DNA sequence: TGTGCCAGCAGTTACTCGCCTAGGGGCAATCAGCCCCAGCATTTT. Amino acids: CASSYSPRGNQPQHF.

The chain links TRBV5-5 to TRBJ2-7; the D gene is possibly TRBD1 (6 bases). Germline CDR1 SGHKS, CDR2 YYEKEE (reference sequence). This CDR3 comprises 14 residues. The V end lost 0 bases, the J end lost 5 bases, and 12 bases lay between the germline ends. CDR3 protein: CASSLVQGSHEQYF. CDR3 in DNA: TGTGCCAGCAGCTTGGTCCAGGGGTCCCACGAGCAGTACTTC.